The T cell receptor (beta chain) described here comes from a study of blood T cell repertoires in COVID-19. Original processing notes: Amplification of reference gene primers was used by the study to estimate nucleated cell counts. Measured with immunoSEQ multiplex PCR; TCRdb has only the in-frame clones, and not every one. V and J calls and clone size are those listed in that table; D and trimming were worked out from the DNA. The sample has some 380,000 clones; around 87% are singletons. This TCR came from a man younger than 30 with active or convalescent COVID-19. Material: peripheral blood.

CDR3 in amino acids: CATSDEIWGSPQHF. CDR3 bases: TGTGCCACCAGTGATGAAATTTGGGGCTCGCCCCAGCATTTT. The chain carries TRBV24-1 and TRBJ1-5; TRBD1 might be the D (5 bases). V lost 3 bases and J 9 bases, leaving 14 bases between the germline ends. The CDR3 is 14 residues long. The germline V gene encodes CDR1 KGHDR and CDR2 SFDVKD.